This section outlines one TCR beta chain sequence together with its context. The data stem from a study of OX40 agonist ivuxolimab in advanced cancers. The CDR3 is 15 amino acids. The V end was cut by 5 bases, the J end by 0 bases, with 13 bases between. Germline CDR1 reads SGHTA; CDR2 reads FQGNSA. The repertoire was sequenced with immunoSEQ multiplex PCR; TCRdb's copy has only in-frame clones and lacks some. The table shows about 120,000 clones, with roughly nine tenths occurring only once. The chain recombines TRBV7-2 with TRBJ1-1; the D is unclear. The input for sequencing was CD4+ or CD8+ T cells sorted from blood, taken in a trial of the OX40 agonist ivuxolimab. This TCR derives from an adult with an advanced solid tumor such as melanoma, head and neck, liver or kidney cancer. CDR3 nucleotides: TGTGCCAGCAGCCTCGCCCCTAGGCTGAACACTGAAGCTTTCTTT. Amino acid sequence: CASSLAPRLNTEAFF.